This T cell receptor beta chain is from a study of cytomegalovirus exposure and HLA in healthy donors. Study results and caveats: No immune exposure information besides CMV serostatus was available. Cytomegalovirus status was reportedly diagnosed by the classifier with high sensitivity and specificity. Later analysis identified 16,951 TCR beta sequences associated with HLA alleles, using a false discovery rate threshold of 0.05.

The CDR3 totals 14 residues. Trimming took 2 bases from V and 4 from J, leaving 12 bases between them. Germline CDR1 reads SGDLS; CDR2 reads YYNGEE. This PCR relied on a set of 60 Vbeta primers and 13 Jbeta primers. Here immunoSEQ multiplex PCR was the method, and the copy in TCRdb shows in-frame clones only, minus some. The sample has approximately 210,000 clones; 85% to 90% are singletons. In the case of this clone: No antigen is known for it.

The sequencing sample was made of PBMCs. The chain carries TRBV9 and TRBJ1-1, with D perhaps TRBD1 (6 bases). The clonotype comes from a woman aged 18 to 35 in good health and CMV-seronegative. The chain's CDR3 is CASSVLTGITEAFF. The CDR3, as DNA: TGTGCCAGCAGCGTTCTAACAGGGATCACTGAAGCTTTCTTT.